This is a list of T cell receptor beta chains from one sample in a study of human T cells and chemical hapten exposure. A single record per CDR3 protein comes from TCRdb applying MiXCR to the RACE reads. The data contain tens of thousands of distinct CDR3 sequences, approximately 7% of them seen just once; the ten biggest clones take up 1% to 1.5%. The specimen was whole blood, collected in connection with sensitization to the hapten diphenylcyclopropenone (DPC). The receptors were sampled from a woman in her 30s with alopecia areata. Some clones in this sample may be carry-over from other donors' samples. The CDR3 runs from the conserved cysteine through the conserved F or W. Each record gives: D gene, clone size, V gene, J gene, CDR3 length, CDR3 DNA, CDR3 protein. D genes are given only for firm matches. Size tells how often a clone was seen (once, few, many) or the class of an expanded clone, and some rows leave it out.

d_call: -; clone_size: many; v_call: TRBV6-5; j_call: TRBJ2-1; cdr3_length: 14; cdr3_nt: TGTGCCAGCAGTCCTATAGCGACTGGAAATGAGCAGTTCTTC; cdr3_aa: CASSPIATGNEQFF
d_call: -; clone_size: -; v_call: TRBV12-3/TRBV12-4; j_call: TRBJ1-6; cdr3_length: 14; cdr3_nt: TGTGCCAGCAGTCCCAGTCGGTCAGATTCACCCCTCCACTTT; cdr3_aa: CASSPSRSDSPLHF
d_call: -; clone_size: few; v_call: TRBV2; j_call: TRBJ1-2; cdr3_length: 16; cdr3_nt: TGTGCCAGCAGTGATTTGAGGACAAACTTTAACTATGGCTACACCTTC; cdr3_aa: CASSDLRTNFNYGYTF
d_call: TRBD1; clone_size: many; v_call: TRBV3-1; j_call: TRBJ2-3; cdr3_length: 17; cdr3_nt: TGTGCCAGCAGCCAAGACGCAGGGGGCTTAGGAGGAGATACGCAGTATTTT; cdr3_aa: CASSQDAGGLGGDTQYF
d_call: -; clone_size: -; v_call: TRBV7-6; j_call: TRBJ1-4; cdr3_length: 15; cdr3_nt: TGTGCCAGCAGCTTAGGTCCGGCCCCCGATGAAAAACTGTTTTTT; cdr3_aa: CASSLGPAPDEKLFF
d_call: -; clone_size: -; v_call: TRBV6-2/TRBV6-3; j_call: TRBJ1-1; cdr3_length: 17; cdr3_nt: TGTGCCAGCAGTTACTCGATTTTTTCTCCGGAGGTCCTGAAAGCTTTCTTT; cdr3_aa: CASSYSIFSPEVLKAFF
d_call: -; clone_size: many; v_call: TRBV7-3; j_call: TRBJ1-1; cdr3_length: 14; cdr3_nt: TGTGCCAGCAGTCTTCAACCGCAGGACACTGAAGCTTTCTTT; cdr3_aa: CASSLQPQDTEAFF
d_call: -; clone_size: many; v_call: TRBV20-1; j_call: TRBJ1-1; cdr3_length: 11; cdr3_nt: TGCAGTGCCCGCAGCGACTCTGAAGCTTTCTTT; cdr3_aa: CSARSDSEAFF
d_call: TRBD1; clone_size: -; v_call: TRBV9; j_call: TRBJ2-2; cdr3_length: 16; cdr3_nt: TGTGCCAGCAGCGTGGGACAGGGGTATCGGGCCGGGGAGCTGTTTTTT; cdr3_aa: CASSVGQGYRAGELFF
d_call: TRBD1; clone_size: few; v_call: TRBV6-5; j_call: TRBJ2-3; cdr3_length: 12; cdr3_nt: TGTGCCAGCAGAACAGGGGCAGATACGCAGTATTTT; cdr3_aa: CASRTGADTQYF
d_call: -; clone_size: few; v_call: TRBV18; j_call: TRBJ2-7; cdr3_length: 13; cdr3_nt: TGTGCCAGCTCCTGGGACCTCAACTACGAGCAGTACTTC; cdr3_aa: CASSWDLNYEQYF
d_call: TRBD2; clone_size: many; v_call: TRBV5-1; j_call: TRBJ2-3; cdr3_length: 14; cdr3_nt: TGCGCCAGCAGCTCCTTCGGACTAGCGGATACGCAGTATTTT; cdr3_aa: CASSSFGLADTQYF
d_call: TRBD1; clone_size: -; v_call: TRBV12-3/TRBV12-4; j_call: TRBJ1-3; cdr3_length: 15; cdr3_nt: TGTGCCAGCAGACCAACAGGGGGAACTGGAAACACCATATATTTT; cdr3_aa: CASRPTGGTGNTIYF
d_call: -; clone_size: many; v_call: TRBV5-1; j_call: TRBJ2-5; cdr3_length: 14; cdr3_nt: TGCGCCAGCAGCTTGGCGCAGACGACGGAGACCCAGTACTTC; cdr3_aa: CASSLAQTTETQYF
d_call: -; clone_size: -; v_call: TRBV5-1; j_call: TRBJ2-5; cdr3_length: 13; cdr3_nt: TGCGCCAGCAGCTGGACAGAACAAGAGACCCAGTACTTC; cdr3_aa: CASSWTEQETQYF
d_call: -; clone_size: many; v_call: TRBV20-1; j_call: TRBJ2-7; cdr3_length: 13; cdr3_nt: TGCAGTGCGCTCCCAGGGACCGCCTACGAGCAGTACTTC; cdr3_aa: CSALPGTAYEQYF
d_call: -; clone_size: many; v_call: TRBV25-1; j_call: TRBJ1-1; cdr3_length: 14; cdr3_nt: TGTGCCAGCTCTATTACAGGGATGAACACTGAAGCTTTCTTT; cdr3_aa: CASSITGMNTEAFF
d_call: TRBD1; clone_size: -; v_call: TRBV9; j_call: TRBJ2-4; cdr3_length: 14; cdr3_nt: TGTGCCAGCAGCAAAGGGACAGGGGACGGCATTCAGTACTTC; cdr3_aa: CASSKGTGDGIQYF
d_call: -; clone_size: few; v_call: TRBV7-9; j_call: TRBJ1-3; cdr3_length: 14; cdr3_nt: TGTGCCAGCAGCTCGCGAGAATCTGGAAACACCATATATTTT; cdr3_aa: CASSSRESGNTIYF
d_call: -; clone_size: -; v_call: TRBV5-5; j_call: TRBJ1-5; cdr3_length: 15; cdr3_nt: TGTGCCAGCAGCCAAGCAGGGTCCCCTAAACAGCCCCAGCATTTT; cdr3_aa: CASSQAGSPKQPQHF
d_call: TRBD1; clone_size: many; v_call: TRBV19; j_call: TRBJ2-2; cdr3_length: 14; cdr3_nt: TGTGCCAGTAAGGGACAGGGGGCAACCGGGGAGCTGTTTTTT; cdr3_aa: CASKGQGATGELFF
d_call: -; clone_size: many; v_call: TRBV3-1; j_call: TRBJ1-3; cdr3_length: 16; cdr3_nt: TGTGCCAGCAGCCAAGGGGGGGCCGACTCTGGAAACACCATATATTTT; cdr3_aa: CASSQGGADSGNTIYF
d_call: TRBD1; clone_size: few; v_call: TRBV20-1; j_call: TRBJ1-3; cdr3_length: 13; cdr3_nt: TGCAGTGCTAGGACAGGGGCTGGAAACACCATATATTTT; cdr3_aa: CSARTGAGNTIYF
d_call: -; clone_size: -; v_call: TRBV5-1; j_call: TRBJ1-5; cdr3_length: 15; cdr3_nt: TGCGCCAGCAGCTTGGGAGGGGGGGTCGATCAGCCCCAGCATTTT; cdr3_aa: CASSLGGGVDQPQHF
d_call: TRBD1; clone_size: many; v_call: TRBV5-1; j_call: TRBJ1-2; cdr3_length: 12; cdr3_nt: TGCGCCAGCAGCCCGGACAGGGACGGCTACACCTTC; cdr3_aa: CASSPDRDGYTF
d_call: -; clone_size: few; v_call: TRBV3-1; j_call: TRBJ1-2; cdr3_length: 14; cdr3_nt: TGTGCCAGCAGCCAAGAGGCCAGCCTCGGGGGCTACACCTTC; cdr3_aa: CASSQEASLGGYTF
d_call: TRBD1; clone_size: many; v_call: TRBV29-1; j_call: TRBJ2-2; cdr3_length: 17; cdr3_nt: TGCAGCGTTGAAGATTGGCGGACAGGGGGCATTAACGGGGAGCTGTTTTTT; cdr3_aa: CSVEDWRTGGINGELFF
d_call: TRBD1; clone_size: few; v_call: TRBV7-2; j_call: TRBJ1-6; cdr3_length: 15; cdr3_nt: TGTGCCAGCAGCCCATGGACAGGGGCTAATTCACCCCTCCACTTT; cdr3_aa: CASSPWTGANSPLHF
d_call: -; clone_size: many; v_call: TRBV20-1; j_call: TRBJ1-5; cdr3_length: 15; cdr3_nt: TGCAGTGCTAGGGGCGCCAAGATTAGCAATCAGCCCCAGCATTTT; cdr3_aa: CSARGAKISNQPQHF
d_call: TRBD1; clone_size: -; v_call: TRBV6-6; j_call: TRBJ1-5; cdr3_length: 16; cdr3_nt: TGTGCCAGCGGGACAGGGAACAATTATAGCAATCAGCCCCAGCATTTT; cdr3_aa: CASGTGNNYSNQPQHF
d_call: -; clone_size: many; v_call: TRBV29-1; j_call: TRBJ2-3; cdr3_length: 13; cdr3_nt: TGCAGCGTTGAGGCCAGGGTAACAGATACGCAGTATTTT; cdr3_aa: CSVEARVTDTQYF
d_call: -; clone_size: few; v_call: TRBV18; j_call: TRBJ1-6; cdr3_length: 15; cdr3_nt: TGTGCCAGCTCCCTCGGAGCAGGGGAAAATTCACCCCTCCACTTT; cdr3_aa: CASSLGAGENSPLHF
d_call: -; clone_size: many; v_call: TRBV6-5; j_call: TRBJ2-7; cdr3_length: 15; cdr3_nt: TGTGCCAGCAGTTACTCCTTCGGTCCAGTATACGAGCAGTACTTC; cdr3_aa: CASSYSFGPVYEQYF